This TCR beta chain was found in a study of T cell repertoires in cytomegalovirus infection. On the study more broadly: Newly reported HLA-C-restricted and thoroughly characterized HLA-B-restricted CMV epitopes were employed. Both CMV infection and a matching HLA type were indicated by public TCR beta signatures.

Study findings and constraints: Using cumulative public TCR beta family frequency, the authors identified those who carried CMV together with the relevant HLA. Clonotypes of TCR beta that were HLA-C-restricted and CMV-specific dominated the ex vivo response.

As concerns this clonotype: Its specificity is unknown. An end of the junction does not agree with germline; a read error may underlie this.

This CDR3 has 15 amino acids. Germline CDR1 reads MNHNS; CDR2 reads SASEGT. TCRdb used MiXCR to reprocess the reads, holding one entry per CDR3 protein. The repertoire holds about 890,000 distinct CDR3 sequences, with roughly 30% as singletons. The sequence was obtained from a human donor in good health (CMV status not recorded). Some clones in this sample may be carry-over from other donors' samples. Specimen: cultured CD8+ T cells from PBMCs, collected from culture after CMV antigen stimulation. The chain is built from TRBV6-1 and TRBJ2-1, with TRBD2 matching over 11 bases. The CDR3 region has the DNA TGTGCCAGCAGTATCCTAGCGGGGGGTGGGGGTGAGCAGTTCTTT. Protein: CASSILAGGGGEQFF.